Here is one TCR beta chain with its context. Its antigen is unknown. No clone much larger than this one lies a single base away; base qualities are absent. In the germline V gene, CDR1 corresponds to SNHLY and CDR2 to FYNNEI. Including the terminal cysteine and phenylalanine, the CDR3 comprises 14 residues. Of all the DNA, just the CDR3 is kept, 42 bases in frame from base 1. V and J are trimmed by 7 bases and 4 bases, and the gene matches miss 6 bases of the junction. The data stem from a study of OX40 agonist ivuxolimab in advanced cancers. Study-level background: Ivuxolimab was a fully human IgG2 agonistic monoclonal antibody targeting the costimulatory receptor OX40 (CD134). Intravenous ivuxolimab was administered to patients every 2 weeks at six dose levels: 0.01, 0.1, 0.3, 1.5, 3 and 10 mg/kg. Of the 50 to 55 patients in dose escalation, some 20 had hepatocellular carcinoma, roughly 15 had melanoma, 9 had renal cell carcinoma and 9 had head and neck cancer. The dose-escalation cohort was 80% to 90% male with a mean age of roughly 62 years, ranging from about 20 to 85. Patients were allowed to have had prior anti-PD-1, anti-PD-L1 or anti-CTLA-4 therapy, and around 37% of the dose-escalation patients had previously received checkpoint inhibitors. Three dose-escalation patients achieved partial responses, one with hepatocellular carcinoma and two with cutaneous melanoma. Peripheral TCRbeta sequencing aimed to test whether ivuxolimab altered TCR sequence diversity and caused clonal T-cell expansion. The monotherapy dose-escalation portion (N = 52 patients) of the phase I ivuxolimab trial is reported in the paper.

The trial excluded patients who had a history of autoimmune disease or who were on systemic immunosuppression. Peripheral blood for TCR sequencing was drawn from every dose cohort at baseline, at cycle 4 day 1 and at cycle 7 day 1. Samples came from an open-label, multicenter, first-in-human phase I dose-escalation trial of ivuxolimab. Adults with locally advanced or metastatic melanoma, renal cell, hepatocellular, or head and neck squamous cell carcinoma were enrolled in the trial. Before TCR sequencing, CD4+ and CD8+ T cells were separately sorted from peripheral blood. Genomic DNA was extracted from sorted cells for sequencing of the TCRbeta CDR3 region. TCRbeta CDR3 regions were sequenced using the immunoSEQ Assay. TCRdb's version of the immuneACCESS table is confined to in-frame rearrangements and falls short of the full clone set. An unresolved V gene accounts for under half of the shortfall where checked; the remainder is of unknown origin. The table for this sample lists fewer than 15,000 clones; approximately 80% of them were counted only once. Of the sample, 30% to 45% falls within the top ten clones.

Study-wide conclusions, independent of this receptor: In partial responders in the 0.1-3.0 mg/kg groups, normalized peripheral clonal expansion was found to be among the lowest, especially among CD8+ T cells. The antigen specificity of the clonally expanded peripheral T cells was not determined. Low levels of normalized T-cell clonal expansion were also seen in some patients who did not respond. After ivuxolimab, CD8+ T cells had more expanded clones than CD4+ T cells on average. At doses of 0.1 to 3.0 mg/kg, clonal expansion of both CD4+ and CD8+ T cells in blood was seen between baseline and week 6.

The chain was built from TRBV2 and TRBJ1-4; 7 junctional bases match TRBD1. Specimen: CD4+ or CD8+ T cells sorted from blood, collected in a trial of the OX40 agonist ivuxolimab. This sequence originates from an adult with an advanced solid tumor such as melanoma, head and neck, liver or kidney cancer. The nucleotides read TGTGCCAGCAAATTACAGGGGTATAATGAAAAACTGTTTTTT. Its protein product is CASKLQGYNEKLFF. The CDR3, completed at both ends by the reference TRBV2 and TRBJ1-4 genes, gives the full variable domain EPEVTQTPSHQVTQMGQEVILRCVPISNHLYFYWYRQILGQKVEFLVSFYNNEISEKSEIFDDQFSVERPDGSNFTLKIRSTKLEDSAMYFCASKLQGYNEKLFFGSGTQLSVL.